This T cell receptor (beta chain) was sequenced for a study of blood T cells in healthy people across ages. About this clonotype itself: Its antigen is unknown.

The CDR3 is 14 residues long. V lost 0 bases and J lost 11, with 17 bases in between. The V gene's germline CDR1 is SGDLS and CDR2 YYNGEE. Study-wide results and caveats: The study could not conclusively compare naive and antigen-experienced cells, given its unsorted PBMCs. The CMV status of each donor remained undetermined, and this could have confounded shifts in expanded clonotypes.

A J-beta primer mix and a sample-barcoded 5' primer were used in a second PCR of about 7 to 12 cycles. TCRdb re-analysed the 5' RACE reads in MiXCR, keeping a single row per CDR3 protein. The data contain roughly 800,000 distinct CDR3 sequences, more than 45% of them seen just once; the ten biggest clones take up 22%. Extractions gave at least 6 micrograms of total RNA per sample. The TCR originated in a man younger than 45 in good health. The specimen was blood. The genes are TRBV9 and TRBJ2-5, with D possibly matching TRBD2 (6 bases). The CDR3 region has the DNA TGTGCCAGCAGCGTAGACGGGAGAATCGATGAGCAGTACTTC. Translated, it gives CASSVDGRIDEQYF.